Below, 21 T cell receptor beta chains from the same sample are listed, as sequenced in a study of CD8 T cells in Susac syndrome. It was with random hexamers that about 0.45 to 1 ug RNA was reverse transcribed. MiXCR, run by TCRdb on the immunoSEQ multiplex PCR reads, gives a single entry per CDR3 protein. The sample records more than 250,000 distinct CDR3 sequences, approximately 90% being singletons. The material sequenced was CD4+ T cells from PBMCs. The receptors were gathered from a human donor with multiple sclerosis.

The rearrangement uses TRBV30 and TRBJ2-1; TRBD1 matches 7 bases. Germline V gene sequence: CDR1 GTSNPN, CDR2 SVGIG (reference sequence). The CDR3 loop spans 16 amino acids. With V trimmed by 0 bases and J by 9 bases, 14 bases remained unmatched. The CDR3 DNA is TGTGCCTGGAGTGTACAGGGGTTAGTAGTTGTCGGTGAGCAGTTCTTC. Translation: CAWSVQGLVVVGEQFF.

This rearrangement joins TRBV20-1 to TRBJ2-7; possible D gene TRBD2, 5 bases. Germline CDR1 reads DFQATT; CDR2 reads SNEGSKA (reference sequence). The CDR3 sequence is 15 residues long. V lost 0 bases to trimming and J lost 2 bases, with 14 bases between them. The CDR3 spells CSARDKRRQTYEQYF. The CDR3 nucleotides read TGCAGTGCTAGAGATAAGCGGCGGCAGACCTACGAGCAGTACTTC.

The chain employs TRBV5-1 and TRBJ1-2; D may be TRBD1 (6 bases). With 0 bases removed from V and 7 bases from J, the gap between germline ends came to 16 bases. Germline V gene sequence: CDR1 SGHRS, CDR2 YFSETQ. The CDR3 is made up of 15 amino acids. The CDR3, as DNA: TGCGCCAGCAGCTTGGCCACAGGGTCGGCTGGTGGCTACACCTTC. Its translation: CASSLATGSAGGYTF. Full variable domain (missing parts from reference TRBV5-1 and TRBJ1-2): KAGVTQTPRYLIKTRGQQVTLSCSPISGHRSVSWYQQTPGQGLQFLFEYFSETQRNKGNFPGRFSGRQFSNSRSEMNVSTLELGDSALYLCASSLATGSAGGYTFGSGTRLTVV.

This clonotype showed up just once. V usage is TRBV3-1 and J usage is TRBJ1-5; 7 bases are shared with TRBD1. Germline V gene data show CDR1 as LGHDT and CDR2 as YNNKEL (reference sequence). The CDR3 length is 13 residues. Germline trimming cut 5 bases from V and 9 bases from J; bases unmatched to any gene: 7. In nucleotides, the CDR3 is TGTGCCAGCAGCAAAACAGGGGTCGGGCCCCAGCATTTT. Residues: CASSKTGVGPQHF.

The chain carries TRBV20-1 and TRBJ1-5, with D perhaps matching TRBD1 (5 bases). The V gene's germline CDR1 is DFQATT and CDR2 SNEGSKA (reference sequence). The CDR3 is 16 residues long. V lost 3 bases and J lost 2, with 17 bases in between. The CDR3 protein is CSASLPRGGRNQPQHF. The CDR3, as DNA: TGCAGTGCTAGTCTCCCGCGGGGGGGTCGCAATCAGCCCCAGCATTTT.

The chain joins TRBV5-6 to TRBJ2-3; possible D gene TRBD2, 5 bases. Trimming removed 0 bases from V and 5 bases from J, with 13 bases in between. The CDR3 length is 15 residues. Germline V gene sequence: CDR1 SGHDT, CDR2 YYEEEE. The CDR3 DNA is TGTGCCAGCAGCTTGGTGCCTAACGGGGTAGATACGCAGTATTTT. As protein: CASSLVPNGVDTQYF.

The CDR3, as DNA: TGCGCCAGCAGCTTGGCCGGTAACACCCATGAAAAACTGTTTTTT. Its protein product is CASSLAGNTHEKLFF. The chain has TRBV5-1 and TRBJ1-4; D is uncertain. Trimming cost V 0 bases and J 6 bases, with 12 bases left between them. Germline V gene sequence: CDR1 SGHRS, CDR2 YFSETQ. CDR3 size: 15 residues.

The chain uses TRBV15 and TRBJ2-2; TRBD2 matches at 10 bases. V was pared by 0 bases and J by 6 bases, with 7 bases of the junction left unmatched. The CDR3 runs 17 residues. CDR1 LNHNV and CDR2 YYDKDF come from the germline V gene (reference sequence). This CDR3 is CATSRDSGLASAGELFF. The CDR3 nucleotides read TGTGCCACCAGCAGAGATTCGGGACTAGCGTCTGCCGGGGAGCTGTTTTTT.

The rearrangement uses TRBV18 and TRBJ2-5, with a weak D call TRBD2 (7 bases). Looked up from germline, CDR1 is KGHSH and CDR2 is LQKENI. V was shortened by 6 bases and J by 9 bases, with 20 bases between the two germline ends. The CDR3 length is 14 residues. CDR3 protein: CASSPQGTMSSQYF. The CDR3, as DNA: TGTGCCAGCTCCCCTCAGGGGACTATGTCGTCCCAGTACTTC.

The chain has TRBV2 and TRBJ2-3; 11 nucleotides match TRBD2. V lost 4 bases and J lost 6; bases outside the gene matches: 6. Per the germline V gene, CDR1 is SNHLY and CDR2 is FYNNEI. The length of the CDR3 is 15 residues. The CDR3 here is CASSGASGGPDTQYF. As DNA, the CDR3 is TGTGCCAGCAGTGGCGCTAGCGGGGGGCCGGATACGCAGTATTTT.

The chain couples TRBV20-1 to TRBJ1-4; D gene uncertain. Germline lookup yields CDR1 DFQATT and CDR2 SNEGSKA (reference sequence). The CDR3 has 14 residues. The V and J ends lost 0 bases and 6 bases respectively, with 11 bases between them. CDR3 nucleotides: TGCAGTGCTAGAGAAGCCGTCGGGCATGAAAAACTGTTTTTT. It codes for CSAREAVGHEKLFF.

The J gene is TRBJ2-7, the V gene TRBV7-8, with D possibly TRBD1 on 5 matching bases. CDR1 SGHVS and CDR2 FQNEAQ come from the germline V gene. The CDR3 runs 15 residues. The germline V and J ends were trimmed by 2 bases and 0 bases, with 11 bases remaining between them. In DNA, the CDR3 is TGTGCCAGCAGCTTAATTGACAGAACCTCCTACGAGCAGTACTTC. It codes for CASSLIDRTSYEQYF.

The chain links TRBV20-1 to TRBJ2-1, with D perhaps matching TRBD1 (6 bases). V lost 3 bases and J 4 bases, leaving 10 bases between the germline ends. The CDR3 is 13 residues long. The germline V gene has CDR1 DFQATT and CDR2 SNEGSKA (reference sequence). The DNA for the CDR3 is TGCAGTGCTAGTGGTCAGGGGTACAATGAGCAGTTCTTC. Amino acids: CSASGQGYNEQFF.

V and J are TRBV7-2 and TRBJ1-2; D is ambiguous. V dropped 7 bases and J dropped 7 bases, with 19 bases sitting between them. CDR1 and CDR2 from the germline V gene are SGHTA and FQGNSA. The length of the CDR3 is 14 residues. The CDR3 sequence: CASIPGRRLGGYTF. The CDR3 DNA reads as TGTGCCAGCATACCAGGACGGAGGTTGGGTGGCTACACCTTC.

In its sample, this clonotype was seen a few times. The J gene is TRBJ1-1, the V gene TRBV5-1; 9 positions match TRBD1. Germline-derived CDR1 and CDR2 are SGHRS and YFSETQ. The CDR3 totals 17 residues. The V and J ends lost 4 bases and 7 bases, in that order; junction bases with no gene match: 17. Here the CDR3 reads CASSPRTGDGGLGEAFF. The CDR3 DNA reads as TGCGCCAGCAGCCCGCGGACAGGGGACGGAGGGCTTGGTGAAGCTTTCTTT.

The CDR3 region has the DNA TGTGCCTGGGAGAGGGGGAGGGCCAACAATGAGCAGTTCTTC. As protein: CAWERGRANNEQFF. The chain links TRBV30 to TRBJ2-1, with D perhaps TRBD2 (7 bases). Trimming took 5 bases from V and 5 from J, leaving 16 bases between them. Germline V CDR1 and CDR2: GTSNPN, SVGIG (reference sequence). This CDR3 region has 14 residues.

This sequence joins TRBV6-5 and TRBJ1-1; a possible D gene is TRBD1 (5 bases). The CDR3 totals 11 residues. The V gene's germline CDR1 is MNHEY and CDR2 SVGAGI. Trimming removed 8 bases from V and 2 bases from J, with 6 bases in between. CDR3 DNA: TGTGCCAGCGGGGGAAACACTGAAGCTTTCTTT. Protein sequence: CASGGNTEAFF.

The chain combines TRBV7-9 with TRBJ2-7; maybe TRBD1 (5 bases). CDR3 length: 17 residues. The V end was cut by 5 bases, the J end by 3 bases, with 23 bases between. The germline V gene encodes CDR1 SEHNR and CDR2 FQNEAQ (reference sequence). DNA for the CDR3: TGTGCCAGCAGCCCCAAGGAGAAGGGGCTTTCCCGCTACGAGCAGTACTTC. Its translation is CASSPKEKGLSRYEQYF.

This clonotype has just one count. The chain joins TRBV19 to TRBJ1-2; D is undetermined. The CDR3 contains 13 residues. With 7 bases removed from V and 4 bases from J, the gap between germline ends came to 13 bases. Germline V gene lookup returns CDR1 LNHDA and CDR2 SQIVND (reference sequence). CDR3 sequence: CASTNLGLYGYTF. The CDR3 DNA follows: TGTGCCAGTACCAATCTGGGTCTCTATGGCTACACCTTC.

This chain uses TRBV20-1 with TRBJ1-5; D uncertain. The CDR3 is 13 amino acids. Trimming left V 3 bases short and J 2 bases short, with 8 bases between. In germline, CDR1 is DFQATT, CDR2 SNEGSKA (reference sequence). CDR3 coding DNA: TGCAGTGCTAGTGCCGGAGGCAATCAGCCCCAGCATTTT. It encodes CSASAGGNQPQHF.

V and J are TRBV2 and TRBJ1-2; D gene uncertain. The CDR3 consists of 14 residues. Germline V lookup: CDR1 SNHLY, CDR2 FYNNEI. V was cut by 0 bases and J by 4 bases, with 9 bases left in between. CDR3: CASSEARVSYGYTF. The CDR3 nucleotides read TGTGCCAGCAGTGAAGCGCGGGTGTCCTATGGCTACACCTTC.